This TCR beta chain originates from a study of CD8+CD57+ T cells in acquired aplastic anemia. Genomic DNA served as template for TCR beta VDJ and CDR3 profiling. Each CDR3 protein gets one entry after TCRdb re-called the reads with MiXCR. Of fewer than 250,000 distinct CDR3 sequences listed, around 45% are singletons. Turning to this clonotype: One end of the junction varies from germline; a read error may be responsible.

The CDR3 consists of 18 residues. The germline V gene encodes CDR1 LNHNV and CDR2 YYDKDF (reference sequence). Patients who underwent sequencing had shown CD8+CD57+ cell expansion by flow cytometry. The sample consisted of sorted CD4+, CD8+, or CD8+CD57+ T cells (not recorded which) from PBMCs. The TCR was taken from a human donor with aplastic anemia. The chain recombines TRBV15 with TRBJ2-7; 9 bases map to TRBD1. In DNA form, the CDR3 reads TGTGCCAGCAGTTTCGGGTCGGGACAGGGAGAAACCTCCTACGCGCAGTACTTC. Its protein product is CASSFGSGQGETSYAQYF.